Sequencing of this TCR beta chain was carried out in a study of blood T cell repertoires in COVID-19. Profiling relied on immunoSEQ multiplex PCR, and the TCRdb table lists in-frame clones only, not all of them. The sample has some 150,000 clones; approximately 86% are singletons. Per the germline V gene, CDR1 is MDHEN and CDR2 is SYDVKM. Trimming took off 4 bases at V and 2 bases at J, with 19 bases between the two ends. The CDR3 has 17 amino acids. This sequence joins TRBV28 and TRBJ2-3, with D possibly being TRBD2 (6 bases). The receptor was isolated from a man in his 70s with acute or convalescent COVID-19. The sequenced material came from peripheral blood. The CDR3 loop is CASSSRPGLLNTDTQYF. The CDR3 DNA sequence: TGTGCCAGCAGTTCACGTCCGGGACTCCTAAACACAGATACGCAGTATTTT.